These 10 T cell receptor beta chains came from one sample sequenced in a study of blood T cell repertoires in COVID-19. Sequencing was performed with immunoSEQ multiplex PCR; in TCRdb, only in-frame clones are kept and a portion is missing. The sample includes 150,000 to 200,000 clones, about 80% of them seen just once. Source material: PBMCs or T cells enriched from blood (not recorded which). Receptors originate from a man aged 60 to 69 who had been exposed to COVID-19.

The chain has TRBV2 and TRBJ1-3; D is unclear. The CDR3 spans 17 residues. Trimming took 2 bases from V and 0 from J, leaving 14 bases between them. Germline V CDR1 and CDR2: SNHLY, FYNNEI. CDR3 sequence: CASSEQHADISGNTIYF. CDR3 bases: TGTGCCAGCAGTGAACAGCACGCAGACATCTCTGGAAACACCATATATTTT.

The chain joins TRBV7-3 to TRBJ2-2, with unresolved D. Germline values: CDR1 SGHTA, CDR2 FQGTGA. The length of the CDR3 is 15 residues. V was cut by 2 bases and J by 0 bases, with 7 bases left in between. The CDR3 reads CASSLEVANTGELFF. The CDR3 DNA reads TGTGCCAGCAGCTTAGAGGTAGCGAACACCGGGGAGCTGTTTTTT.

The chain couples TRBV5-6 to TRBJ1-6; 9 bases fit TRBD1. There are 15 residues in the CDR3. The ends lost 0 bases at V and 7 bases at J; junction bases unmatched: 2. Germline CDR1 and CDR2: SGHDT and YYEEEE. The CDR3 bases are TGTGCCAGCAGCTTGGAGGGACAGGGAAATTCACCCCTCCACTTT. Residues: CASSLEGQGNSPLHF.

This clone was seen just once. J is TRBJ2-7 and V is TRBV28; 10 bases agree with TRBD2. The length of the CDR3 is 15 residues. CDR1 is MDHEN, CDR2 SYDVKM, per germline. V dropped 6 bases and J dropped 6; count of bases not matched to a gene: 11. This chain's CDR3 is CASSRPGTSVGEQYF. In DNA, the CDR3 is TGTGCCAGCAGCCGACCCGGGACTAGCGTGGGCGAGCAGTACTTC.

This clone occurred a few times. The chain couples TRBV28 to TRBJ1-3, with no clear D. This CDR3 spans 18 amino acids. V was shortened by 4 bases and J by 0 bases, with 19 bases between the two germline ends. CDR1 is MDHEN, CDR2 SYDVKM, per germline. DNA for the CDR3: TGTGCCAGCAGTTCTCCCCGCGGAGGTAGTTTCTCTGGAAACACCATATATTTT. This encodes CASSSPRGGSFSGNTIYF.

The chain employs TRBV6-5 and TRBJ2-7; 7 nucleotides match TRBD2. The germline CDR1 and CDR2 sequences are MNHEY and SVGAGI. The CDR3 extends over 15 amino acids. The ends lost 0 bases at V and 2 bases at J; junction bases unmatched: 4. The CDR3 sequence is CASSYSGGGPYEQYF. CDR3 nucleotides: TGTGCCAGCAGTTACTCTGGGGGGGGTCCCTACGAGCAGTACTTC.

This clone was detected a few times. This chain joins TRBV28 and TRBJ2-2, with a possible D match to TRBD1 (5 bases). The CDR3 runs 16 residues. The germline gives CDR1 MDHEN, CDR2 SYDVKM. V was trimmed by 5 bases and J by 6 bases, leaving 19 bases between them. The CDR3 sequence is CASSLTDSPAAGELFF. CDR3 nucleotides: TGTGCCAGCAGTCTAACCGACAGCCCCGCCGCCGGGGAGCTGTTTTTT.

The gene calls are TRBV5-1 and TRBJ2-7, with TRBD2 identical over 15 bases. The trim removed 1 base at V and 7 bases at J, leaving 9 bases unmatched. Germline V gene sequence: CDR1 SGHRS, CDR2 YFSETQ. The length of the CDR3 is 17 residues. This CDR3 is CASSLQGTSGRIREQYF. CDR3 bases: TGCGCCAGCAGCTTGCAGGGGACTAGCGGGAGGATTCGAGAGCAGTACTTC.

The sample holds one count of this clone. The chain has TRBV9 and TRBJ1-2; perhaps TRBD1 as D (5 bases). V was trimmed by 3 bases and J by 8 bases, leaving 14 bases between them. Germline V CDR1 and CDR2: SGDLS, YYNGEE. CDR3 size: 13 residues. The DNA for the CDR3 is TGTGCCAGCAGCGAAGCTGGACGGGGGGGCTACACCTTC. Translating gives CASSEAGRGGYTF.

There are a few counts of this clone. This sequence joins TRBV3-1 (or the pseudogene TRBV3-2) and TRBJ2-7, with D possibly being TRBD1 (5 bases). The CDR3 is 14 residues long. Trimming stripped 0 bases from V and 9 bases from J, with 15 bases between. Germline CDR1 is LGHDT and CDR2 is YNNKEL (reference sequence). The CDR3 DNA sequence: TGTGCCAGCAGCCAAGATAAGGGGCTGACGCGGCAGTACTTC. Translating gives CASSQDKGLTRQYF.